One and the same sample provided the 30 T cell receptor beta chains below, sequenced in a study of blood T cell repertoires in COVID-19. Here immunoSEQ multiplex PCR was the method, and the copy in TCRdb shows in-frame clones only, minus some. Counted here are about 330,000 clones, 87% occurring once; the ten biggest clones make up roughly 1%. The sample taken for sequencing was PBMCs or T cells enriched from blood (not recorded which). The receptors were sampled from a woman under 40 who had recovered from COVID-19.

This clone was found a few times. This sequence joins TRBV9 and TRBJ1-1, with D unresolved. V shed 4 bases and J shed 1 base, with 14 bases lying between them. The germline gives CDR1 SGDLS, CDR2 YYNGEE. The CDR3 contains 15 residues. CDR3 nucleotides: TGTGCCAGCAGCCCCCGGATAAGCGGGAACACTGAAGCTTTCTTT. Its protein is CASSPRISGNTEAFF.

The chain combines TRBV10-2 with TRBJ1-4; D remains unclear. In germline, CDR1 is WSHSY, CDR2 SAAADI. The CDR3 loop spans 16 amino acids. The V end lost 0 bases, the J end lost 11 bases, and 19 bases lay between the germline ends. CDR3 region: CASSESGRLGLEKLFF. The CDR3 DNA is TGCGCCAGCAGTGAGTCAGGTCGACTAGGTCTTGAGAAACTGTTTTTT.

The V call is TRBV28, the J call TRBJ1-1; D gene ambiguous. The CDR3 has 15 residues. Trimming stripped 7 bases from V and 1 base from J, with 16 bases between. The V gene's germline CDR1 is MDHEN and CDR2 SYDVKM. The chain's CDR3 is CASNNRDRGNTEAFF. Written as DNA, the CDR3 is TGTGCCAGCAATAATCGGGATCGGGGGAACACTGAAGCTTTCTTT. The full variable domain, completed using reference TRBV28 and TRBJ1-1, is DVKVTQSSRYLVKRTGEKVFLECVQDMDHENMFWYRQDPGLGLRLIYFSYDVKMKEKGDIPEGYSVSREKKERFSLILESASTNQTSMYLCASNNRDRGNTEAFFGQGTRLTVV.

In DNA, the CDR3 is TGCGCCAGCAGCCCGGTGGGCAGGGAAAAACTGTTTTTT. Translated, it gives CASSPVGREKLFF. The chain couples TRBV5-1 to TRBJ1-4; D remains ambiguous. Germline values: CDR1 SGHRS, CDR2 YFSETQ. V lost 4 bases and J lost 8, with 12 bases in between. There are 13 residues in the CDR3.

The chain has TRBV24-1 and TRBJ2-3; 7 bases line up with TRBD1. Germline CDR1 and CDR2: KGHDR and SFDVKD. The CDR3 is made up of 17 amino acids. Trimming at V came to 3 bases and at J to 6 bases, leaving 14 bases not matched to a gene. In nucleotides, the CDR3 is TGTGCCACCAGTGATCCAGACAGGGCCGAACTGGTCGATACGCAGTATTTT. Its translation is CATSDPDRAELVDTQYF.

V gene TRBV5-1 combines with J gene TRBJ1-1; 7 bases are shared with TRBD1. This CDR3 has 13 amino acids. Germline-derived CDR1 and CDR2 are SGHRS and YFSETQ. V was pared by 0 bases and J by 5 bases, with 1 base of the junction left unmatched. CDR3 sequence (DNA): TGCGCCAGCAGCTTGGCACAGGGGACTGAAGCTTTCTTT. Its protein product is CASSLAQGTEAFF.

The chain combines TRBV18 with TRBJ1-2; a weak D match, TRBD1 (6 bases). This CDR3 has 13 residues. V was clipped by 3 bases and J by 9 bases, with 14 bases between them. CDR1 is KGHSH, CDR2 LQKENI, per germline. Written as DNA, the CDR3 is TGTGCCAGCTCACCTCCTGCGCAGGGGAGCTACACCTTC. Amino acid sequence: CASSPPAQGSYTF.

The rearrangement links TRBV30 to TRBJ1-1, with D hard to call. Germline V CDR1 and CDR2: GTSNPN, SVGIG (reference sequence). The CDR3 length is 13 residues. V lost 1 base and J 2 bases, leaving 8 bases between the germline ends. The CDR3 protein is CAWSDRSNTEAFF. DNA for the CDR3: TGTGCCTGGAGTGATCGGTCAAACACTGAAGCTTTCTTT. Full variable domain (rest looked up from reference TRBV30 and TRBJ1-1): SQTIHQWPATLVQPVGSPLSLECTVEGTSNPNLYWYRQAAGRGLQLLFYSVGIGQISSEVPQNLSASRPQDRQFILSSKKLLLSDSGFYLCAWSDRSNTEAFFGQGTRLTVV.

In its sample, this clone was seen a few times. The V call is TRBV29-1, the J call TRBJ2-3; D remains unclear. V was clipped by 0 bases and J by 2 bases, with 12 bases between them. This CDR3 comprises 15 residues. Per germline, CDR1 SQVTM and CDR2 ANQGSEA. CDR3 DNA sequence: TGCAGCGTTGAAGATCTTCGCAGGTACACAGATACGCAGTATTTT. Translated, it gives CSVEDLRRYTDTQYF.

The chain carries TRBV15 and TRBJ1-3, with D hard to call. In germline, CDR1 is LNHNV, CDR2 YYDKDF (reference sequence). The CDR3 extends over 15 amino acids. V was cut by 5 bases and J by 0 bases, with 11 bases left in between. CDR3 sequence reads: CATSSDGLSGNTIYF. The CDR3 DNA sequence: TGTGCCACCAGCTCGGACGGACTCTCTGGAAACACCATATATTTT.

The chain couples TRBV5-8 to TRBJ2-7; 9 bases line up with TRBD1. The CDR3 spans 14 residues. V lost 5 bases to trimming and J lost 4 bases; unmatched junction nucleotides: 7. In germline, CDR1 is SGHTS, CDR2 YDEGEE. The CDR3 protein is CASRGRDRDYEQYF. The CDR3 DNA follows: TGTGCCAGCAGGGGAAGGGACAGGGATTACGAGCAGTACTTC.

Concerning this clone itself: Other DNA sequences in this specimen translate into the identical CDR3. This chain uses TRBV4-3 with TRBJ1-5; TRBD1 matches at 10 bases. In germline, CDR1 is LGHNA, CDR2 YSLEER. V trimming: 3 bases; J trimming: 7 bases; junction bases outside the gene matches: 0. CDR3 size: 13 residues. The CDR3 coding sequence is TGCGCCAGCAGCCAGGACAGGGGGCAGCCCCAGCATTTT. Translated: CASSQDRGQPQHF.

The chain is built from TRBV3-1 (or the pseudogene TRBV3-2) and TRBJ2-2, with 13 bases fitting TRBD2. J lost 0 bases, V lost 3 bases, and 4 bases had no gene match. In germline, CDR1 is LGHDT, CDR2 YNNKEL (reference sequence). CDR3 length: 18 residues. The CDR3 DNA reads as TGTGCCAGCAGCCACTGGACTAGCGGGGGATCGAACACCGGGGAGCTGTTTTTT. Amino acids: CASSHWTSGGSNTGELFF.

The gene calls are TRBV12-5 and TRBJ2-4; maybe TRBD1 (6 bases). CDR1 is LGHNT, CDR2 FRNRAP, per germline. The CDR3 contains 17 residues. V lost 3 bases and J lost 4, with 19 bases in between. The CDR3 nucleotides are TGTGCTAGTGGTTTCACAGGACAGCAACCTACTAAAAACATTCAGTACTTC. Translated, it gives CASGFTGQQPTKNIQYF.

This chain joins TRBV2 and TRBJ2-5; TRBD2 aligns across 10 bases. Germline V gives CDR1 SNHLY, CDR2 FYNNEI. This CDR3 is 15 amino acids long. V lost 4 bases to trimming and J lost 6 bases; unmatched junction nucleotides: 8. The CDR3 sequence: CASSVERGGHKTQYF. The DNA for the CDR3 is TGTGCCAGCAGTGTAGAGCGGGGGGGCCACAAGACCCAGTACTTC.

V and J are TRBV18 and TRBJ1-2; D ambiguous. Trimming removed 3 bases at V and 0 bases at J, with 11 bases between. The CDR3 covers 15 residues. Germline V gene sequence: CDR1 KGHSH, CDR2 LQKENI. The CDR3 sequence: CASSPLEISNYGYTF. The CDR3 region has the DNA TGTGCCAGCTCACCTCTAGAAATCTCTAACTATGGCTACACCTTC.

The chain has TRBV3-1 (or the pseudogene TRBV3-2) and TRBJ1-1; 10 positions match TRBD1. Germline CDR1 reads LGHDT; CDR2 reads YNNKEL (reference sequence). Germline trimming cut 0 bases from V and 1 base from J; bases unmatched to any gene: 8. The CDR3 contains 18 residues. The CDR3 bases are TGTGCCAGCAGCCAAGAGGGCGGGACAGGGGATCCGAACACTGAAGCTTTCTTT. Its translation: CASSQEGGTGDPNTEAFF.

This sequence joins TRBV19 and TRBJ2-3; a weak D match, TRBD2 (6 bases). Germline CDR1 LNHDA, CDR2 SQIVND (reference sequence). The ends were cut back, 5 bases at V and 0 bases at J, with 12 bases in the middle. This CDR3 has 15 amino acids. The CDR3 here is CASSPSSASTDTQYF. Written as DNA, the CDR3 is TGTGCCAGTAGTCCCTCTAGCGCTAGCACAGATACGCAGTATTTT.

This clone was counted once. The CDR3 nucleotides read TGTGCCAGCAGCTTGGCCGTAAACGGGCAGGGCCAACTGTTTTTT. This sequence encodes CASSLAVNGQGQLFF. V gene TRBV5-6 combines with J gene TRBJ2-2; TRBD1 might be the D (5 bases). The CDR3 is 15 residues long. Trimming cost V 0 bases and J 14 bases, with 20 bases left between them. Germline CDR1 SGHDT, CDR2 YYEEEE.

The V and J genes are TRBV24-1 and TRBJ2-2; 7 bases are shared with TRBD1. The V segment lost 5 bases and the J segment 0 bases; nucleotides outside the gene matches: 8. The CDR3 consists of 17 residues. From germline, CDR1 is KGHDR and CDR2 SFDVKD. The CDR3 spells CATSATGAKPNTGELFF. The CDR3 DNA reads as TGTGCCACCAGTGCCACAGGGGCCAAACCGAACACCGGGGAGCTGTTTTTT.

The chain carries TRBV2 and TRBJ2-5; 12 bases are a match to TRBD2. Germline loops: CDR1 SNHLY, CDR2 FYNNEI. After removal of 6 bases from V and 1 base from J, the junction contained 6 bases not matched to a gene. The CDR3 is 16 residues long. The CDR3, as DNA: TGTGCCAGCAGCCAAGCACTAGCGGGGGGCCAAGAGACCCAGTACTTC. Translating gives CASSQALAGGQETQYF.

The gene calls are TRBV7-6 and TRBJ2-2; 14 bases match TRBD2. Germline assignment: CDR1 SGHVS and CDR2 FNYEAQ. Trimming took 5 bases from V and 5 from J; bases not matched to a gene: 7. The CDR3 contains 17 residues. DNA of the CDR3: TGTGCCAGCAGCCAGAGGACTAGCGGGGGGCGTACCGGGGAGCTGTTTTTT. This translates into CASSQRTSGGRTGELFF.

The chain has TRBV7-8 and TRBJ2-7; 8 nucleotides match TRBD2. Germline values: CDR1 SGHVS, CDR2 FQNEAQ. With 5 bases clipped from V and 0 bases from J, the junction kept 3 bases outside the gene matches. The CDR3 length is 14 residues. CDR3 region: CASSRGGSSYEQYF. The CDR3 bases are TGTGCCAGCAGCCGCGGGGGGAGCTCCTACGAGCAGTACTTC. Full variable domain (rest looked up from reference TRBV7-8 and TRBJ2-7): GAGVSQSPRYKVAKRGQDVALRCDPISGHVSLFWYQQALGQGPEFLTYFQNEAQLDKSGLPSDRFFAERPEGSVSTLKIQRTQQEDSAVYLCASSRGGSSYEQYFGPGTRLTVT.

This sequence joins TRBV5-8 and TRBJ2-1; D is possibly TRBD2 (6 bases). V lost 4 bases, J lost 4 bases, and 12 bases lay in between. Germline V gene lookup returns CDR1 SGHTS and CDR2 YDEGEE. This CDR3 is built from 14 residues. CDR3 nucleotide sequence: TGTGCCAGCAGCGCGGGGACGGCTTACAATGAGCAGTTCTTC. Residues: CASSAGTAYNEQFF.

The CDR3 spells CASSSPRGSEAFF. Here the CDR3 DNA reads TGTGCCAGCAGTTCTCCGCGCGGGTCTGAAGCTTTCTTT. The V and J genes are TRBV6-2 or TRBV6-3 and TRBJ1-1, with D unclear. Trimming took off 4 bases at V and 6 bases at J, with 12 bases between the two ends. This CDR3 contains 13 residues. Germline V gene sequence: CDR1 MNHEY, CDR2 SVGEGT.

The CDR3 DNA sequence: TGCGCCAGCAGCCAGGGGACAGGGGTAACCGGGGAGCTGTTTTTT. This translates into CASSQGTGVTGELFF. This chain connects TRBV4-1 to TRBJ2-2, with 10 positions matching TRBD1. V shed 3 bases and J 5 bases; nucleotides not matched to a gene: 3. Germline V gives CDR1 MGHRA, CDR2 YSYEKL. This CDR3 is built from 15 residues.

The J gene is TRBJ1-4, the V gene TRBV30; no clear D. From germline, CDR1 is GTSNPN and CDR2 SVGIG (reference sequence). V dropped 2 bases and J dropped 3 bases, with 13 bases sitting between them. The CDR3 loop spans 15 amino acids. CDR3 DNA: TGTGCCTGGAGTCGTAGTGGGCAGGCTAATGAAAAACTGTTTTTT. The encoded protein is CAWSRSGQANEKLFF. Filled out from reference TRBV30 and TRBJ1-4, the complete variable domain reads SQTIHQWPATLVQPVGSPLSLECTVEGTSNPNLYWYRQAAGRGLQLLFYSVGIGQISSEVPQNLSASRPQDRQFILSSKKLLLSDSGFYLCAWSRSGQANEKLFFGSGTQLSVL.

The chain employs TRBV3-1 (or the pseudogene TRBV3-2) and TRBJ2-7; tentatively, D is TRBD2 (5 bases). The CDR3 runs 17 residues. CDR1 is LGHDT and CDR2 is YNNKEL in the germline V gene (reference sequence). V lost 4 bases, J lost 3 bases, and 22 bases lay in between. This chain's CDR3 is CASSLGSRAGKIYEQYF. The DNA of the CDR3 is TGTGCCAGCAGCCTTGGCAGTCGTGCGGGCAAAATCTACGAGCAGTACTTC.

This chain links TRBV5-1 with TRBJ2-1, with a possible D match to TRBD2 (5 bases). The CDR3 covers 13 residues. V dropped 0 bases and J dropped 9 bases, with 10 bases sitting between them. The germline CDR1 and CDR2 sequences are SGHRS and YFSETQ. The CDR3 reads CASSLAGITEQFF. The CDR3 DNA is TGCGCCAGCAGCTTGGCCGGGATCACTGAGCAGTTCTTC.

The chain is built from TRBV19 and TRBJ1-1; 11 bases are shared with TRBD1. The CDR3 runs to 17 residues. After removal of 6 bases from V and 5 bases from J, the junction contained 14 bases not matched to a gene. Germline loops: CDR1 LNHDA, CDR2 SQIVND (reference sequence). The CDR3 DNA sequence: TGTGCCAGTAGGCCGGACAGGGGGCTTTCCTTGGGGACTGAAGCTTTCTTT. Translating gives CASRPDRGLSLGTEAFF.